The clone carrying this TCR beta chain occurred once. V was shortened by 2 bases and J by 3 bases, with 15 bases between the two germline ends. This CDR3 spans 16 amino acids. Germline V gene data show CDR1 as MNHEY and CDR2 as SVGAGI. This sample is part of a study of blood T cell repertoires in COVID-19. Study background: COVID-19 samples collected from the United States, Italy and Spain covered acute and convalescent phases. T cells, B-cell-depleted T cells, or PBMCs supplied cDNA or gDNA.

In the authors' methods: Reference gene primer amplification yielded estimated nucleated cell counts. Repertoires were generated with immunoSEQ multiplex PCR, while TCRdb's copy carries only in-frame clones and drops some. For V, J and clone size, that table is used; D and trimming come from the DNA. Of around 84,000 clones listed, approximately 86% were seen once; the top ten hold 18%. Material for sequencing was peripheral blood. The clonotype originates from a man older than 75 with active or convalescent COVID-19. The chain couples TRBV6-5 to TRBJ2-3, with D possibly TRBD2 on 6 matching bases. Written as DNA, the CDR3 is TGTGCCAGCAGTTACCGGTTCGCGGCGGGGACAGATACGCAGTATTTT. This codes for CASSYRFAAGTDTQYF.